Listed below are T cell receptor beta chains from one sample, sequenced in a study of blood T cells in healthy people across ages. MiXCR was run by TCRdb on the 5' RACE reads, yielding one entry per CDR3 protein. Of some 800,000 distinct CDR3 sequences in the sample, 20% to 30% were seen once. The sample also formed part of further work on T cells of mothers and their children.

Sequenced material: blood. Every receptor here comes from a boy between 10 and 17 years old in good health. The CDR3 runs from the conserved cysteine through the conserved F or W. Each record gives: D gene, V gene, clone size, J gene, CDR3 protein, CDR3 DNA. The D gene is left open where the match is weak. Where a row states a size, it is once, few, many or the class of an expanded clone; other rows omit it.

>TRBD1|TRBV20-1|few|TRBJ1-1
CSATQGYGTEAFF
TGCAGTGCTACACAGGGGTATGGCACTGAAGCTTTCTTT
>-|TRBV20-1|-|TRBJ2-5
CSASSVETQYF
TGCAGTGCTAGTTCTGTAGAGACCCAGTACTTC
>TRBD1|TRBV7-9|few|TRBJ2-7
CASSDQGAYEQYF
TGTGCCAGCAGCGATCAGGGGGCCTACGAGCAGTACTTC
>TRBD2|TRBV7-2|few|TRBJ2-1
CASSLGFVWASGSNEQFF
TGTGCCAGCAGCTTAGGGTTTGTTTGGGCTAGCGGGAGTAATGAGCAGTTCTTC
>TRBD1|TRBV7-2|-|TRBJ2-4
CASSRQGAQDSIQYF
TGTGCCAGCAGCCGACAGGGGGCGCAGGATAGCATTCAGTACTTC
>-|TRBV2|few|TRBJ1-4
CASRALTGKLFF
TGTGCCAGCCGGGCCCTAACTGGAAAACTGTTTTTT
>-|TRBV28|few|TRBJ2-7
CASTPLHRGYEQYF
TGTGCCAGCACCCCTCTGCACCGAGGCTACGAGCAGTACTTC
>-|TRBV14|few|TRBJ2-1
CASSQWTASYNEQFF
TGTGCCAGCAGCCAGTGGACCGCGTCCTACAATGAGCAGTTCTTC
>-|TRBV27|-|TRBJ2-3
CASSTEGGWATDTQYF
TGTGCCAGCAGCACGGAAGGGGGATGGGCCACAGATACGCAGTATTTT
>-|TRBV28|-|TRBJ2-7
CASSVYRVVKAYEQYF
TGTGCCAGCAGTGTTTACAGGGTGGTAAAAGCCTACGAGCAGTACTTC
>-|TRBV20-1|once|TRBJ2-1
CSARDTRGGPYNEQFF
TGCAGTGCTAGAGACACCCGAGGGGGGCCCTACAATGAGCAGTTCTTC
>-|TRBV7-9|few|TRBJ1-2
CASSVQGSGDYGYTF
TGTGCCAGCAGCGTACAGGGAAGTGGCGACTATGGCTACACCTTC
>-|TRBV29-1|-|TRBJ2-1
CSVVREEQFF
TGCAGCGTTGTTCGGGAGGAGCAGTTCTTC
>TRBD2|TRBV10-3|-|TRBJ2-7
CAISGGLAGGSEQYF
TGTGCCATCAGTGGGGGCTTAGCGGGAGGTTCCGAGCAGTACTTC
>-|TRBV10-3|-|TRBJ2-7
CAISGRGDYEQYF
TGTGCCATCAGTGGAAGGGGGGACTACGAGCAGTACTTC
>TRBD1|TRBV6-1|-|TRBJ1-1
CASSPGTGGRDTEAFF
TGTGCCAGCAGTCCCGGGACAGGGGGCAGAGACACTGAAGCTTTCTTT
>-|TRBV14|few|TRBJ2-7
CASSQDLRQPSYEQYF
TGTGCCAGCAGCCAAGATCTACGGCAGCCATCCTACGAGCAGTACTTC
>TRBD2|TRBV9|few|TRBJ2-7
CASSPPGLGAHEQYF
TGTGCCAGCAGCCCGCCGGGACTAGGGGCCCACGAGCAGTACTTC
>TRBD1|TRBV6-5|few|TRBJ2-5
CASARTRDSQETQYF
TGTGCCAGCGCTCGAACCCGGGACAGCCAAGAGACCCAGTACTTC
>TRBD2|TRBV9|-|TRBJ2-7
CASSVTTSGAYEQYF
TGTGCCAGCAGCGTAACGACTAGCGGGGCTTACGAGCAGTACTTC
>-|TRBV6-6|-|TRBJ2-1
CASSPPDMTWNEQFF
TGTGCCAGCAGCCCACCGGATATGACTTGGAATGAGCAGTTCTTC
>-|TRBV7-9|-|TRBJ1-1
CASSPSGDGEAFF
TGTGCCAGCAGCCCCTCGGGGGACGGCGAAGCTTTCTTT
>-|TRBV24-1|few|TRBJ2-5
CATSDSSRDQGYETQYF
TGTGCCACCAGTGATTCCAGTCGGGATCAAGGGTACGAGACCCAGTACTTC
>-|TRBV6-9|-|TRBJ2-5
CASSWDWKSQETQYF
TGTGCCAGCAGCTGGGACTGGAAAAGCCAAGAGACCCAGTACTTC